Listed below are T cell receptor beta chains from one sample, sequenced in a study of blood T cell repertoires in COVID-19. Repertoires were generated with immunoSEQ multiplex PCR, while TCRdb's copy carries only in-frame clones and drops some. The data show 210,000 or so clones, approximately 84% seen once. Sequencing input: peripheral blood. These receptors all come from a woman between 65 and 79 years old with active or convalescent COVID-19. Each CDR3 is given with its conserved first and last residue. Fields, in order: J gene, D gene, clone size, V gene, CDR3 protein. D genes are given only for firm matches. Some rows mark clone size as missing; the rest say once, few, many or name a class of expanded clone.

J gene: TRBJ2-3
D gene: -
clone size: -
V gene: TRBV7-9
CDR3 protein: CASSSGLDGTDTQYF

J gene: TRBJ2-1
D gene: -
clone size: -
V gene: TRBV19
CDR3 protein: CASSIGGLLSYNEQFF

J gene: TRBJ2-7
D gene: -
clone size: -
V gene: TRBV3-1/TRBV3-2
CDR3 protein: CASSQEGWSAAYEQYF

J gene: TRBJ2-3
D gene: -
clone size: -
V gene: TRBV7-9
CDR3 protein: CASTVRGADTQYF

J gene: TRBJ2-1
D gene: -
clone size: -
V gene: TRBV24-1
CDR3 protein: CATSAWLADEQFF

J gene: TRBJ2-3
D gene: -
clone size: -
V gene: TRBV9
CDR3 protein: CASSEGGQSPVDTQYF

J gene: TRBJ2-1
D gene: TRBD2
clone size: once
V gene: TRBV9
CDR3 protein: CASSERLAGVGEQFF

J gene: TRBJ1-6
D gene: -
clone size: -
V gene: TRBV6-1
CDR3 protein: CASSELGAGPAGGSPLHF

J gene: TRBJ2-6
D gene: -
clone size: -
V gene: TRBV24-1
CDR3 protein: CATSGPGLSSGANVLTF

J gene: TRBJ1-4
D gene: TRBD1
clone size: once
V gene: TRBV28
CDR3 protein: CASSVRTGRNEKLFF

J gene: TRBJ2-3
D gene: TRBD2
clone size: -
V gene: TRBV6-5
CDR3 protein: CASSYEGTRGTDTQYF

J gene: TRBJ2-7
D gene: TRBD1
clone size: -
V gene: TRBV4-1
CDR3 protein: CASSSDRVAHGQYF

J gene: TRBJ1-3
D gene: -
clone size: -
V gene: TRBV5-8
CDR3 protein: CASSLIVAGAGNTIYF

J gene: TRBJ2-2
D gene: -
clone size: -
V gene: TRBV24-1
CDR3 protein: CATSDLGLTSNTGELFF

J gene: TRBJ2-6
D gene: TRBD2
clone size: few
V gene: TRBV3-1/TRBV3-2
CDR3 protein: CASSDQGAGDTGANVLTF

J gene: TRBJ2-3
D gene: -
clone size: -
V gene: TRBV9
CDR3 protein: CASSGPSTDTQYF

J gene: TRBJ1-2
D gene: -
clone size: once
V gene: TRBV15
CDR3 protein: CATSRARNYGYTF

J gene: TRBJ2-3
D gene: -
clone size: -
V gene: TRBV27
CDR3 protein: CASSLQGGTDTQYF

J gene: TRBJ2-7
D gene: TRBD1
clone size: -
V gene: TRBV7-8
CDR3 protein: CASSKRQGVYEQYF

J gene: TRBJ2-2
D gene: TRBD2
clone size: -
V gene: TRBV9
CDR3 protein: CASSVDYGRATGELFF

J gene: TRBJ2-1
D gene: -
clone size: -
V gene: TRBV4-1
CDR3 protein: CASSPWGGDRSNEQFF

J gene: TRBJ1-3
D gene: -
clone size: -
V gene: TRBV27
CDR3 protein: CASSYGGASGNTIYF

J gene: TRBJ1-5
D gene: -
clone size: -
V gene: TRBV24-1
CDR3 protein: CATSDGQSPNQPQHF

J gene: TRBJ2-7
D gene: -
clone size: few
V gene: TRBV5-4
CDR3 protein: CASSLAGVSEQYF

J gene: TRBJ1-3
D gene: -
clone size: -
V gene: TRBV28
CDR3 protein: CASSLAAGNTIYF

J gene: TRBJ1-2
D gene: -
clone size: -
V gene: TRBV7-9
CDR3 protein: CASSLAGGNYGYTF

J gene: TRBJ2-7
D gene: -
clone size: -
V gene: TRBV28
CDR3 protein: CASSYNEQYF

J gene: TRBJ2-3
D gene: TRBD2
clone size: -
V gene: TRBV18
CDR3 protein: CASSPGGGADTQYF

J gene: TRBJ2-3
D gene: -
clone size: -
V gene: TRBV18
CDR3 protein: CASSGTSTDTQYF

J gene: TRBJ2-2
D gene: -
clone size: -
V gene: TRBV6-5
CDR3 protein: CASLRRGDTGELFF

J gene: TRBJ1-5
D gene: TRBD1
clone size: -
V gene: TRBV18
CDR3 protein: CASSLGQGGQPQHF

J gene: TRBJ1-2
D gene: -
clone size: -
V gene: TRBV29-1
CDR3 protein: CSVSRQTGYTF

J gene: TRBJ2-7
D gene: -
clone size: -
V gene: TRBV11-2
CDR3 protein: CASSSGTPFGGPYPYEQYF

J gene: TRBJ1-3
D gene: -
clone size: -
V gene: TRBV28
CDR3 protein: CASRVNGNTIYF

J gene: TRBJ1-1
D gene: -
clone size: -
V gene: TRBV28
CDR3 protein: CASSPGGGTEAFF

J gene: TRBJ2-7
D gene: -
clone size: -
V gene: TRBV10-3
CDR3 protein: CAISTPGDEQYF

J gene: TRBJ1-5
D gene: -
clone size: few
V gene: TRBV11-2
CDR3 protein: CASSHQGSQPQHF

J gene: TRBJ1-5
D gene: -
clone size: -
V gene: TRBV6-6
CDR3 protein: CASSYGGQIYQPQHF

J gene: TRBJ2-1
D gene: -
clone size: -
V gene: TRBV7-2
CDR3 protein: CASSTGLGYNEQFF

J gene: TRBJ2-7
D gene: -
clone size: -
V gene: TRBV30
CDR3 protein: CAWSAPDRPFYEQYF

J gene: TRBJ1-2
D gene: TRBD1
clone size: -
V gene: TRBV5-5
CDR3 protein: CASSWTGRNYGYTF

J gene: TRBJ1-1
D gene: TRBD1
clone size: once
V gene: TRBV29-1
CDR3 protein: CSARTGVNTEAFF

J gene: TRBJ2-5
D gene: TRBD2
clone size: -
V gene: TRBV6-1
CDR3 protein: CASSVTSGSPGETQYF

J gene: TRBJ1-4
D gene: -
clone size: -
V gene: TRBV5-6
CDR3 protein: CASSTYRTATTNEKLFF

J gene: TRBJ2-5
D gene: -
clone size: -
V gene: TRBV18
CDR3 protein: CASSPRRLDSGSREETQYF

J gene: TRBJ2-7
D gene: -
clone size: -
V gene: TRBV7-8
CDR3 protein: CASSLRGPTYEQYF

J gene: TRBJ2-1
D gene: TRBD2
clone size: once
V gene: TRBV19
CDR3 protein: CASSRLAGPYNEQFF

J gene: TRBJ1-5
D gene: -
clone size: -
V gene: TRBV11-2
CDR3 protein: CASSRGGPNQPQHF

J gene: TRBJ2-3
D gene: -
clone size: -
V gene: TRBV27
CDR3 protein: CASSTGKVDTQYF

J gene: TRBJ2-1
D gene: TRBD2
clone size: -
V gene: TRBV10-2
CDR3 protein: CASSELSAGGRHEQFF

J gene: TRBJ2-1
D gene: -
clone size: -
V gene: TRBV5-4
CDR3 protein: CASSPHREPYNEQFF

J gene: TRBJ2-1
D gene: TRBD2
clone size: -
V gene: TRBV5-1
CDR3 protein: CASSQGLAGGFYNEQFF